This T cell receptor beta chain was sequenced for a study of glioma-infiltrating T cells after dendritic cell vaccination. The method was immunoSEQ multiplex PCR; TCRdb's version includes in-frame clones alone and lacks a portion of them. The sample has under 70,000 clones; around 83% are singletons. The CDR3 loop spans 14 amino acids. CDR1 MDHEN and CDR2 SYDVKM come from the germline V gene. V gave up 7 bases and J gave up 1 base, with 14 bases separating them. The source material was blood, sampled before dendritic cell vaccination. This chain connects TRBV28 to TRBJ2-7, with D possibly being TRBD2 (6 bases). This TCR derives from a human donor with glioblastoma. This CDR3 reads CASIGEDGSYEQYF. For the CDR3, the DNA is TGTGCCAGCATCGGGGAGGATGGTTCCTACGAGCAGTACTTC.